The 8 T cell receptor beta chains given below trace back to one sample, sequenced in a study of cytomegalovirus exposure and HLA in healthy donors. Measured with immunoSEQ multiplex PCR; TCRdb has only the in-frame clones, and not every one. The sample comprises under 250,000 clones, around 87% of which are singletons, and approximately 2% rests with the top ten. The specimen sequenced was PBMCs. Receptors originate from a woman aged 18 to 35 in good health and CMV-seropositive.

The CDR3 coding sequence is TGTGCCAGCAGCCCGAGACAGGGTAGGGACACTGAAGCTTTCTTT. Translated: CASSPRQGRDTEAFF. The genes are TRBV5-4 and TRBJ1-1, with 7 bases aligning to TRBD1. The junction had 9 bases not matched to a gene; V was cut back by 4 bases and J by 3 bases. Germline loops: CDR1 SGHNT, CDR2 YYREEE (reference sequence). CDR3 length: 15 residues.

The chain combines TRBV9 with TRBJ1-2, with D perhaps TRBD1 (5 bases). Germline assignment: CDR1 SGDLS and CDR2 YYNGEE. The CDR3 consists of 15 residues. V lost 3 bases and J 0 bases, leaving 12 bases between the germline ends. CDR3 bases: TGTGCCAGCAGCGGATACGGGGGAACTAACTATGGCTACACCTTC. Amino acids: CASSGYGGTNYGYTF.

This chain's CDR3 is CASSTASNQPQHF. The CDR3 DNA reads TGCGCCAGCAGCACAGCTAGCAATCAGCCCCAGCATTTT. The chain employs TRBV4-1 and TRBJ1-5; no clear D. Germline V lookup: CDR1 MGHRA, CDR2 YSYEKL. The CDR3 runs 13 residues. V was shortened by 5 bases and J by 0 bases, with 5 bases between the two germline ends.

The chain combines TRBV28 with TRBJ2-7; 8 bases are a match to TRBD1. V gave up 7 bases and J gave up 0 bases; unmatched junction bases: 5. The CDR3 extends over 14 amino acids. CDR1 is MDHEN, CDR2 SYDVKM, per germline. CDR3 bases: TGTGCCAGCACCCCGACAGGGGCCTCCTACGAGCAGTACTTC. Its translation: CASTPTGASYEQYF.

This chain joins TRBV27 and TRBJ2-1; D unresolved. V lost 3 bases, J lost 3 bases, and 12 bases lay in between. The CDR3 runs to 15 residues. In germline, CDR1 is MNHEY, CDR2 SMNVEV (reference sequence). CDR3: CASSFAAILYNEQFF. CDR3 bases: TGTGCCAGCAGTTTTGCGGCAATCCTCTACAATGAGCAGTTCTTC.

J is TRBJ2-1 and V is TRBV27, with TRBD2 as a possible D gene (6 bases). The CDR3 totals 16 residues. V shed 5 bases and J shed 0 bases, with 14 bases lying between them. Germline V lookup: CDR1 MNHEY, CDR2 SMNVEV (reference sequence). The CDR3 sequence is CASSLGTVGSYNEQFF. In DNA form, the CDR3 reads TGTGCCAGCAGTCTCGGGACTGTTGGCTCCTACAATGAGCAGTTCTTC.

CDR3 DNA sequence: TGTGCCAGCAGCGCACAGTTTAGCAATCAGCCCCAGCATTTT. This encodes CASSAQFSNQPQHF. V gene TRBV5-6 combines with J gene TRBJ1-5; D gene ambiguous. The V end was cut by 4 bases, the J end by 0 bases, with 8 bases between. Germline V gene data show CDR1 as SGHDT and CDR2 as YYEEEE. This CDR3 is built from 14 residues.

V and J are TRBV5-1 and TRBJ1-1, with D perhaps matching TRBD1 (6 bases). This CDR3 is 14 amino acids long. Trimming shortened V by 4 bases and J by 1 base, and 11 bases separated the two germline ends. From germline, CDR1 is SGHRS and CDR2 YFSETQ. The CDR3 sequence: CASSPGHSNTEAFF. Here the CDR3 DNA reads TGCGCCAGCAGCCCGGGACATTCGAACACTGAAGCTTTCTTT.